This TCR beta chain was sequenced during a study of T-cell memory formation after mild COVID-19 (dated by TCRdb to about 2021). Broadly, across the study: TCR sequence clusters from the two donors were largely donor specific. Longitudinal TCRalpha and TCRbeta repertoire sequencing tracked T-cell clones expanding and contracting after mild COVID-19 in a couple of donors. Two young, previously healthy adult volunteers, one female and one male, were included in the cohort. Study-level results and caveats: Contracting CD4+ clones were found mainly in CM and EM memory subsets, while CD8+ clones were enriched in EMRA. The study included only a couple of mild cases, and larger cohorts that include severe cases with pre-infection samples were judged to be necessary. Clones that contracted from day 15 to 85 showed balanced CD4/CD8 phenotypes, whereas a second wave of clones that expanded from day 15 to 37 leaned towards CD4+. Some responding clones were found in pre-infection memory, which suggests that pre-existing cross-reactive memory T cells took part in the SARS-CoV-2 response. Whether the second-wave clones peaking on day 37 were SARS-CoV-2 specific was not confirmed.

CDR1 and CDR2, looked up from the germline V gene, are MNHEY and SVGEGT. The CDR3 covers 17 residues, taking in both the cysteine and the phenylalanine. The sequence is cut down to CDR3 DNA, 51 bases in frame from base 1. V lost 2 bases and J lost 7 bases, and the count of bases not matched to a germline gene is 9. With respect to this clonotype: Its antigen is not yet known. Base qualities are not recorded, but no much larger clone differs from it by a single base.

Instrument used: Illumina NovaSeq 6000. Using 5'RACE with constant-segment primers, TCRalpha and TCRbeta cDNA libraries were constructed, with sample barcodes and unique molecular identifiers added in the process. RNA was extracted from every sample with Trizol reagent. Library amplification was performed in two PCR steps, and a second sample barcode and Illumina TruSeq adapters were introduced in the second step. Sequencing of the libraries was done on an Illumina NovaSeq, producing 2 x 150 bp paired-end reads. From the authors' description of their analysis: The reads were demultiplexed and collapsed into UMI-guided consensus sequences using migec v1.2.7. Using mixcr v2.1.11, the UMI consensuses were aligned to TRA and TRB V and J templates and assembled into clonotypes. Clonotypes were classified as expanded or contracted when called significant by both edgeR and NoisET, with noise models trained on biological replicates. For edgeR calls, the thresholds were a false discovery rate-adjusted p below 0.01 and a log2 fold-change of 1. PCA with hierarchical clustering of max-normalized trajectories of the 1000 most abundant clonotypes was used as exploratory dynamics analysis. The CD4 or CD8 phenotype of responding clones was assigned using the separately sequenced CD4+ and CD8+ repertoires. The raw public reads went through TCRdb reprocessing: fastp at Q25, MiXCR clone calling, in-frame beta chains kept. Each record represents a unique CDR3 protein, reported with the most common genes and DNA among its rows. It is TCRdb's table, rather than the study itself, that gives the V and J calls and clone size. The sample table shows just over 400,000 distinct CDR3 sequences, and 20% to 25% are seen once. Roughly 14% of the sample comes from the top ten.

PBMCs were isolated by Ficoll-Paque density gradient centrifugation. Recombination connected TRBV6-2 or TRBV6-3 to TRBJ2-1, with 12 central nucleotides matching TRBD2. The source is an adult woman who had mild COVID-19 (a few samples of this study predate the infection). The sample titles of this study are shuffled in the database, so cell type and time point are left out; the donor was told from shared clones. The sample taken for sequencing was PBMCs or a T cell subset sorted from them (not recorded which). The DNA sequence reads TGTGCCAGCAGTTACCCTAGCGGGAGGGCGTCGGTGAATGAGCAGTTCTTC. This translates into CASSYPSGRASVNEQFF.